The 25 T cell receptor beta chains presented below share a single source sample, sequenced in a study of CD8+CD57+ T cells in acquired aplastic anemia. Individuals selected for sequencing had exhibited CD8+CD57+ cell expansion on flow cytometry. TCR beta VDJ and CDR3 were profiled, and genomic DNA was the template. TCRdb independently ran MiXCR on the reads; one entry per CDR3 protein. The sample consists of some 160,000 distinct CDR3 sequences, about 45% of them appearing once. Material for sequencing was sorted CD4+, CD8+, or CD8+CD57+ T cells (not recorded which) from PBMCs. The origin of the receptors is a human donor with aplastic anemia.

This chain links TRBV19 with TRBJ2-1; 9 bases match TRBD2. Germline V gene sequence: CDR1 LNHDA, CDR2 SQIVND (reference sequence). The V and J ends lost 8 bases and 6 bases, in that order; junction bases with no gene match: 14. The CDR3 is made up of 16 amino acids. As DNA, the CDR3 is TGTGCCAGTGGGGTCACCCTAGCGGGGCCTCGCAATGAGCAGTTCTTC. Translated: CASGVTLAGPRNEQFF.

The chain links TRBV7-9 to TRBJ2-5; TRBD2 is a possible D gene (6 bases). Germline assignment: CDR1 SEHNR and CDR2 FQNEAQ (reference sequence). There are 16 residues in the CDR3. Trimming took off 5 bases at V and 4 bases at J, with 20 bases between the two ends. The CDR3 is CASSPLKGLIGETQYF. The CDR3 coding sequence is TGTGCCAGCAGCCCTCTTAAGGGACTTATCGGAGAGACCCAGTACTTC.

Concerning this clonotype: This may be a read error, as it is one base from a much larger clone. The J gene is TRBJ2-2, the V gene TRBV20-1, with D possibly being TRBD1 (6 bases). The CDR3 spans 15 residues. Deletions cut 1 base from V and 3 bases from J, with 12 bases between. CDR1 is DFQATT, CDR2 SNEGSKA, per germline (reference sequence). CDR3 protein: CSARGDTLDTGELFF. The CDR3 DNA sequence: TGCAGTGCTAGAGGGGACACCTTGGACACCGGGGAGCTGTTTTTT.

The chain is built from TRBV7-8 and TRBJ1-4; D is unclear. The CDR3 is 13 amino acids. Looked up from germline, CDR1 is SGHVS and CDR2 is FQNEAQ. V lost 1 base, J lost 8 bases, and 8 bases lay in between. The CDR3 bases are TGTGCCAGCAGCTTAGTACTAGGGGAAAAACTGTTTTTT. This encodes CASSLVLGEKLFF.

This clonotype was counted between two and nine times. CDR3 region: CASLGRLNEKLFF. In DNA, the CDR3 is TGTGCCAGCCTCGGCAGGCTAAATGAAAAACTGTTTTTT. The genes are TRBV2 and TRBJ1-4; D gene uncertain. V was shortened by 8 bases and J by 5 bases, with 12 bases between the two germline ends. The CDR3 has 13 amino acids. The germline V gene encodes CDR1 SNHLY and CDR2 FYNNEI. Based on the CDR3 plus reference TRBV2 and TRBJ1-4, the full variable domain is EPEVTQTPSHQVTQMGQEVILRCVPISNHLYFYWYRQILGQKVEFLVSFYNNEISEKSEIFDDQFSVERPDGSNFTLKIRSTKLEDSAMYFCASLGRLNEKLFFGSGTQLSVL.

This clonotype was picked up many times. V gene TRBV9 combines with J gene TRBJ2-6; D unresolved. V dropped 3 bases and J dropped 0 bases, with 7 bases sitting between them. The CDR3 consists of 15 residues. Germline V gene lookup returns CDR1 SGDLS and CDR2 YYNGEE. The CDR3 sequence is CASSDLRSGANVLTF. Here the CDR3 DNA reads TGTGCCAGCAGCGACTTACGCTCTGGGGCCAACGTCCTGACTTTC.

The CDR3 is CSASQEGSHEQFF. CDR3 in DNA: TGCAGTGCTAGCCAGGAGGGTTCCCATGAGCAGTTCTTC. V is TRBV20-1 and J is TRBJ2-1; tentatively, D is TRBD2 (6 bases). The CDR3 has 13 residues. Trimming cost V 3 bases and J 8 bases, with 14 bases left between them. CDR1 and CDR2 (germline): DFQATT, SNEGSKA (reference sequence).

The chain carries TRBV29-1 and TRBJ2-4; D is possibly TRBD2 (6 bases). The germline CDR1 and CDR2 sequences are SQVTM and ANQGSEA. Trimming removed 7 bases at V and 5 bases at J, with 9 bases between. The CDR3 extends over 11 amino acids. The CDR3 reads CSGGTQNIQYF. The CDR3 DNA reads as TGCAGCGGCGGGACCCAAAACATTCAGTACTTC.

This clonotype was seen a handful of times. The chain combines TRBV11-1 with TRBJ2-4, with D maybe TRBD1 (6 bases). This CDR3 region has 13 residues. The V gene's germline CDR1 is SGHAT and CDR2 FQDESV (reference sequence). With 6 bases removed from V and 12 bases from J, the gap between germline ends came to 18 bases. The CDR3 loop reads CASRDNSRDTQYF. The CDR3, as DNA: TGTGCCAGCAGGGACAATTCTAGGGACACTCAGTACTTC.

The V call is TRBV25-1, the J call TRBJ1-4; D unclear. Trimming stripped 4 bases from V and 0 bases from J, with 12 bases between. CDR3 length equals 16 residues. Germline V gene data show CDR1 as MGHDK and CDR2 as SYGVNS. CDR3 protein: CASSALFTATNEKLFF. The DNA of the CDR3 is TGTGCCAGCAGTGCACTGTTCACGGCAACTAATGAAAAACTGTTTTTT.

This clonotype was observed many times. The chain recombines TRBV20-1 with TRBJ2-1, with a possible D match to TRBD2 (7 bases). This CDR3 spans 14 amino acids. The V and J ends lost 3 bases and 0 bases respectively, with 9 bases between them. From germline, CDR1 is DFQATT and CDR2 SNEGSKA (reference sequence). Written as DNA, the CDR3 is TGCAGTGCTAGGAGGGGGGGCTCCTACAATGAGCAGTTCTTC. This codes for CSARRGGSYNEQFF.

This clonotype came up once. The chain combines TRBV20-1 with TRBJ2-3; 9 bases fit TRBD2. The junction had 5 bases not matched to a gene; V was cut back by 3 bases and J by 1 base. This CDR3 has 15 amino acids. CDR1 is DFQATT and CDR2 is SNEGSKA in the germline V gene (reference sequence). The chain's CDR3 is CSASRASGGTDTQYF. The CDR3 DNA follows: TGCAGTGCTAGTAGAGCTAGCGGGGGCACAGATACGCAGTATTTT.

This clonotype was seen many times. V gene TRBV5-8 combines with J gene TRBJ1-1, with D unresolved. This CDR3 is built from 16 residues. From germline, CDR1 is SGHTS and CDR2 YDEGEE. V lost 0 bases and J 0 bases, leaving 12 bases between the germline ends. The CDR3, as DNA: TGTGCCAGCAGCTTGGCCGGTGGGCTATTGAACACTGAAGCTTTCTTT. Translation: CASSLAGGLLNTEAFF.

The chain employs TRBV29-1 and TRBJ2-1; 7 bases line up with TRBD2. The CDR3 has 14 amino acids. Germline CDR1 SQVTM, CDR2 ANQGSEA. J was trimmed by 10 bases and V by 4 bases; bases with no gene match: 13. The CDR3 loop is CSVVVSGGVDEQFF. The CDR3 DNA reads as TGCAGCGTTGTAGTCAGTGGGGGGGTGGACGAGCAGTTCTTC.

The chain employs TRBV19 and TRBJ1-2; D remains ambiguous. The length of the CDR3 is 14 residues. Trimming stripped 4 bases from V and 7 bases from J, with 16 bases between. The germline gives CDR1 LNHDA, CDR2 SQIVND (reference sequence). CDR3 bases: TGTGCCAGTAGTAACGGCCCGGCGGGCTCTGGCTACACCTTC. Amino acid sequence: CASSNGPAGSGYTF.

The rearrangement links TRBV25-1 to TRBJ2-3; TRBD2 aligns across 7 bases. Trimming cost V 4 bases and J 2 bases; bases outside gene matches: 9. The length of the CDR3 is 16 residues. Germline CDR1 MGHDK, CDR2 SYGVNS. CDR3 sequence (DNA): TGTGCCAGCAGTGCCCTTGGGGAGGGCAACACAGATACGCAGTATTTT. It specifies CASSALGEGNTDTQYF.

The chain couples TRBV19 to TRBJ1-6; D is unresolved. Trimming shortened V by 5 bases and J by 8 bases, and 10 bases separated the two germline ends. The CDR3 is made up of 13 amino acids. Germline V gene lookup returns CDR1 LNHDA and CDR2 SQIVND (reference sequence). The DNA for the CDR3 is TGTGCCAGTAGTTTGTACTCTGATTCACCCCTCCACTTT. Protein: CASSLYSDSPLHF.

This rearrangement joins TRBV29-1 to TRBJ1-2, with a possible D match to TRBD1 (5 bases). The CDR3 has 11 amino acids. CDR1 and CDR2 (germline): SQVTM, ANQGSEA. Between the trimmed V and J ends, which lost 7 bases and 9 bases, there was a span of 15 bases. CDR3 residues: CSGDRTGRYTF. DNA of the CDR3: TGCAGCGGCGACCGAACAGGCCGCTACACCTTC.

This clonotype was observed at least ten times. The CDR3 loop is CASSLDGTEAFF. For the CDR3, the DNA is TGTGCCAGCAGCTTGGACGGCACTGAAGCTTTCTTT. The J gene is TRBJ1-1, the V gene TRBV5-4; D remains unclear. V lost 0 bases and J 4 bases, leaving 4 bases between the germline ends. CDR3 length: 12 residues. Germline CDR1 and CDR2: SGHNT and YYREEE (reference sequence).

This clonotype was detected ten times or more. This CDR3 reads CASSLEESGGTLGPQHF. The CDR3 nucleotides read TGTGCCAGCAGCTTAGAGGAAAGTGGGGGGACCCTCGGGCCCCAGCATTTT. The V gene is TRBV7-7, the J gene TRBJ1-5, with D possibly being TRBD1 (5 bases). The CDR3 consists of 17 residues. The germline V gene encodes CDR1 SSHAT and CDR2 FNYEAQ (reference sequence). Deletions cut 1 base from V and 9 bases from J, with 22 bases between.

This clonotype has more than one count but fewer than ten. The chain uses TRBV24-1 and TRBJ1-5; the match to TRBD1 covers 9 bases. The CDR3 consists of 15 residues. Germline values: CDR1 KGHDR, CDR2 SFDVKD. J lost 7 bases, V lost 3 bases, and 6 bases had no gene match. The CDR3 coding sequence is TGTGCCACCAGTGATCCGGGACAGGGTTTCCAGCCCCAGCATTTT. Translation: CATSDPGQGFQPQHF.

As for this clonotype: This may stem from a read error, because a much larger clone lies one nucleotide away. The chain recombines TRBV6-1 with TRBJ2-2; D gene uncertain. The V and J ends lost 3 bases and 2 bases respectively, with 13 bases between them. This CDR3 region has 16 residues. Germline V gene sequence: CDR1 MNHNS, CDR2 SASEGT. CDR3 region: CASSDRAGLNTGELFF. Written as DNA, the CDR3 is TGTGCCAGCAGTGATCGGGCAGGCTTAAACACCGGGGAGCTGTTTTTT.

This clonotype was picked up one time. The chain links TRBV9 to TRBJ2-6; D is undetermined. Germline V CDR1 and CDR2: SGDLS, YYNGEE. This CDR3 is built from 16 residues. V was pared by 0 bases and J by 0 bases, with 7 bases between. CDR3 nucleotide sequence: TGTGCCAGCAGCGTAGAGGATTTCTCTGGGGCCAACGTCCTGACTTTC. As protein: CASSVEDFSGANVLTF.

The table lists this clonotype with many counts. The chain combines TRBV6-5 with TRBJ1-6, with D unclear. This CDR3 is built from 15 residues. V lost 2 bases and J lost 6, with 11 bases in between. Germline CDR1 and CDR2: MNHEY and SVGAGI. This chain's CDR3 is CASSYAGSSNSPLHF. The CDR3 DNA sequence: TGTGCCAGCAGTTACGCCGGAAGCTCTAATTCACCCCTCCACTTT.

This clonotype has at least ten counts. The genes are TRBV6-5 and TRBJ2-2; D is unclear. CDR1 is MNHEY and CDR2 is SVGAGI in the germline V gene. Trimming left V 6 bases short and J 5 bases short, with 7 bases between. CDR3 length: 12 residues. The CDR3 is CASRQVTGELFF. CDR3 sequence (DNA): TGTGCCAGCAGACAAGTTACCGGGGAGCTGTTTTTT.